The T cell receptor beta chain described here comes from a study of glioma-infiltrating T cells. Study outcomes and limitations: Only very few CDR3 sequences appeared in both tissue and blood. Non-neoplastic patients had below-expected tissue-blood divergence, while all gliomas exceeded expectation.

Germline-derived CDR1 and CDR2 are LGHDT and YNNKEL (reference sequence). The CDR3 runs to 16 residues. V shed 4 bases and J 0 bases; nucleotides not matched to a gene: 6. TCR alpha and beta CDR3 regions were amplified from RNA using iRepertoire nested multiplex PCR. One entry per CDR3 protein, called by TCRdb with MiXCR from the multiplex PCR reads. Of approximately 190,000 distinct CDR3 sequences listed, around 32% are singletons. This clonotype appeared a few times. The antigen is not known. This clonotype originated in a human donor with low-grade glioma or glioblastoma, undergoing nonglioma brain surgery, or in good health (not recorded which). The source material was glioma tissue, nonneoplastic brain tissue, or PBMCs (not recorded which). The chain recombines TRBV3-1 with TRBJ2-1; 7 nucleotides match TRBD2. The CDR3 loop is CASSPTSESSYNEQFF. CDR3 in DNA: TGTGCCAGCAGCCCCACTAGCGAGAGCTCCTACAATGAGCAGTTCTTC.